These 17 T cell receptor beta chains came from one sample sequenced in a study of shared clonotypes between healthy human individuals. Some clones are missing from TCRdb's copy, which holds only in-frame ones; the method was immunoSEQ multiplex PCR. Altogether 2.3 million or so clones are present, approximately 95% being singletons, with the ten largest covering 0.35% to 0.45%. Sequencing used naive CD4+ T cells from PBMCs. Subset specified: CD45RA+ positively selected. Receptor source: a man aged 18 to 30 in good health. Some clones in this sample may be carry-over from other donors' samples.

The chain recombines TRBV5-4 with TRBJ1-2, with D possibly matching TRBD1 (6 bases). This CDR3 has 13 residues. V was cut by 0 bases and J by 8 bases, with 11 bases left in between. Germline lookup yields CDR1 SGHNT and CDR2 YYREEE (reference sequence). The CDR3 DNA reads TGTGCCAGCAGCTTGGAGGGGGGTTTGGGCTACACCTTC. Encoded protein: CASSLEGGLGYTF. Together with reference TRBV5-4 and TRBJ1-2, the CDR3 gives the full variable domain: ETGVTQSPTHLIKTRGQQVTLRCSSQSGHNTVSWYQQALGQGPQFIFQYYREEENGRGNFPPRFSGLQFPNYSSELNVNALELDDSALYLCASSLEGGLGYTFGSGTRLTVV.

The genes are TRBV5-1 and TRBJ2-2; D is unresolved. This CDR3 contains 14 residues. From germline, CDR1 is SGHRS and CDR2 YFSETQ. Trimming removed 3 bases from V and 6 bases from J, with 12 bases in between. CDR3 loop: CASSSSTWSGELFF. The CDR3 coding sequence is TGCGCCAGCAGCTCCTCGACCTGGTCCGGGGAGCTGTTTTTT.

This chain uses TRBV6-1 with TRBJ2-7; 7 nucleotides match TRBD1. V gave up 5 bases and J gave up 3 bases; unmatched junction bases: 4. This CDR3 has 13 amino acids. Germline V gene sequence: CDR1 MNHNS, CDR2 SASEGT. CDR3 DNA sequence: TGTGCCAGCAGTCGGGACAGCCACTACGAGCAGTACTTC. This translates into CASSRDSHYEQYF.

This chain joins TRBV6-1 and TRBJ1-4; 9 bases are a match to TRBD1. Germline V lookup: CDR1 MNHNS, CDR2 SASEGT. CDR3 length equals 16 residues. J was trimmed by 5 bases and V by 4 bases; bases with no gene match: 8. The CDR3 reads CASSAGQGLGNEKLFF. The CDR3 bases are TGTGCCAGCAGTGCGGGACAGGGCTTAGGGAATGAAAAACTGTTTTTT.

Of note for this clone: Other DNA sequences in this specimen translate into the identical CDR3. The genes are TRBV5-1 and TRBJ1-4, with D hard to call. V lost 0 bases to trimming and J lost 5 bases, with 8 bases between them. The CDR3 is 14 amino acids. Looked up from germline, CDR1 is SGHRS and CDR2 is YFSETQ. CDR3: CASSLATGNEKLFF. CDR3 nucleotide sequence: TGCGCCAGCAGCTTGGCGACGGGGAATGAAAAACTGTTTTTT.

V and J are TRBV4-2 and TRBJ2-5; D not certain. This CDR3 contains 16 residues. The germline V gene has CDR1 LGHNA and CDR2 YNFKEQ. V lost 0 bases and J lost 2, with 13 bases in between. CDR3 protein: CASSQEWHFRQETQYF. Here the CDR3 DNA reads TGTGCCAGCAGCCAAGAATGGCACTTCCGACAAGAGACCCAGTACTTC.

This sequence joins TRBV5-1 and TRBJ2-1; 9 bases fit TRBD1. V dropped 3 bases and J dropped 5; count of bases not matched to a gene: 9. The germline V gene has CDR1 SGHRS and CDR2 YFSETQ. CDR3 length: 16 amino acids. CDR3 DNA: TGCGCCAGCAGCTCCCGGGACAGGGAAAAGGACAATGAGCAGTTCTTC. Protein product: CASSSRDREKDNEQFF.

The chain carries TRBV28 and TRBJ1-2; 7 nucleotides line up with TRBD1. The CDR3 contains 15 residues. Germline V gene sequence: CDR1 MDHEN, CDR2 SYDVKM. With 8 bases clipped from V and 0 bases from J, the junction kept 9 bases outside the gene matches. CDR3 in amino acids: CASLGGTASNYGYTF. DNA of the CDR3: TGTGCCAGCTTGGGGGGGACAGCCTCTAACTATGGCTACACCTTC.

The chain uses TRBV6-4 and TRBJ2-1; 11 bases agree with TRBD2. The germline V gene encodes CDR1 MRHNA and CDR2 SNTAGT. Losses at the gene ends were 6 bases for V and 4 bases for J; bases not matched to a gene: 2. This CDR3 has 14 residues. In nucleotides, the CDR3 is TGTGCCAGCAGGGTAGCGGGAGGGTACAATGAGCAGTTCTTC. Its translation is CASRVAGGYNEQFF.

The CDR3 nucleotides read TGTGCCAGCAGTGATACCCCAGGGCTGAGCTATGGCTACACCTTC. Amino acid sequence: CASSDTPGLSYGYTF. The chain carries TRBV2 and TRBJ1-2, with D perhaps TRBD1 (5 bases). The CDR3 length is 15 residues. Germline V CDR1 and CDR2: SNHLY, FYNNEI. V lost 3 bases to trimming and J lost 4 bases, with 15 bases between them. The entire variable domain, with the rest obtained from reference TRBV2 and TRBJ1-2, is as follows: EPEVTQTPSHQVTQMGQEVILRCVPISNHLYFYWYRQILGQKVEFLVSFYNNEISEKSEIFDDQFSVERPDGSNFTLKIRSTKLEDSAMYFCASSDTPGLSYGYTFGSGTRLTVV.

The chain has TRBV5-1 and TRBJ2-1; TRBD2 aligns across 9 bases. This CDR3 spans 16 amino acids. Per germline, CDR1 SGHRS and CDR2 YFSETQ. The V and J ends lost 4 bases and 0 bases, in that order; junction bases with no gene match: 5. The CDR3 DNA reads TGCGCCAGCAGCCCCCTAGCGGGGAGCTCCTACAATGAGCAGTTCTTC. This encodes CASSPLAGSSYNEQFF.

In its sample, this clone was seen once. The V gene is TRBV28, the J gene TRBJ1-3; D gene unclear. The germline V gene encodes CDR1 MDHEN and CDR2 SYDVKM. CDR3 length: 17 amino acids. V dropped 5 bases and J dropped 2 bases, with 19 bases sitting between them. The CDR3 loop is CASSPLMGMSAGNTIYF. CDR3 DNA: TGTGCCAGCAGTCCCCTCATGGGGATGTCCGCTGGAAACACCATATATTTT.

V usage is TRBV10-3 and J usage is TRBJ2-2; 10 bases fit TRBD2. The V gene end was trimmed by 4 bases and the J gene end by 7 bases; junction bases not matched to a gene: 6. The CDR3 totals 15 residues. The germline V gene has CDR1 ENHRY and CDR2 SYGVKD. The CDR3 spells CAISVASGRGGELFF. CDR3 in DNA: TGTGCCATCAGTGTGGCTAGCGGGAGAGGCGGGGAGCTGTTTTTT.

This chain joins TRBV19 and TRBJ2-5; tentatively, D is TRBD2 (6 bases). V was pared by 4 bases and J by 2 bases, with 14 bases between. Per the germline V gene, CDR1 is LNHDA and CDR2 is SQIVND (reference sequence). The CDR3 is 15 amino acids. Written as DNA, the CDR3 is TGTGCCAGTAGTACCGTAGCGGATAGTCAAGAGACCCAGTACTTC. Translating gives CASSTVADSQETQYF.

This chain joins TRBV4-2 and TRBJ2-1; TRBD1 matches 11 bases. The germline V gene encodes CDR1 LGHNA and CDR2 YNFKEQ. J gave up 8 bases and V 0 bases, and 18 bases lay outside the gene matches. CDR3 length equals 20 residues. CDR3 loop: CASSQDKGQGGNNTLYEQFF. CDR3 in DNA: TGTGCCAGCAGCCAAGATAAGGGACAGGGGGGGAACAATACTTTGTATGAGCAGTTCTTC.

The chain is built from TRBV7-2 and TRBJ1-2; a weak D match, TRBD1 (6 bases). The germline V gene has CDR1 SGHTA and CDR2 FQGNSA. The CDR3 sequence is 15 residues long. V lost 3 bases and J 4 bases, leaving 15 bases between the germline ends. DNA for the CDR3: TGTGCCAGCAGCTTTCGGACTGGACAGTTCTATGGCTACACCTTC. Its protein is CASSFRTGQFYGYTF.

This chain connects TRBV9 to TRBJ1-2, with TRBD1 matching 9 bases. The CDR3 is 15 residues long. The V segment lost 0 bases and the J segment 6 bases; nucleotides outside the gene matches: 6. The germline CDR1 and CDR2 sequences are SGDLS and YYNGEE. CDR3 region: CASSVAAGTGNGYTF. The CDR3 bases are TGTGCCAGCAGCGTAGCAGCCGGGACAGGGAATGGCTACACCTTC. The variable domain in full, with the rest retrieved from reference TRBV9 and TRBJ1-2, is DSGVTQTPKHLITATGQRVTLRCSPRSGDLSVYWYQQSLDQGLQFLIQYYNGEERAKGNILERFSAQQFPDLHSELNLSSLELGDSALYFCASSVAAGTGNGYTFGSGTRLTVV.